This note documents a single TCR beta chain sequence. CDR3 length: 15 residues. CDR1 and CDR2 from the germline V gene are SGHDN and FVKESK. V lost 3 bases, J lost 0 bases, and 8 bases lay in between. TCRdb re-called the 5' RACE reads through MiXCR, storing one row per CDR3 protein. The sample records about 62,000 distinct CDR3 sequences, 3.7% being singletons. Libraries used 2 million unsorted PBMCs kept frozen in RNAlater. This entry is derived from a study of neurological immune-mediated disorders. Sequences were obtained from PBMCs. The sequence came from a woman between 50 and 59 years old with multiple sclerosis. The chain links TRBV14 to TRBJ1-4; D perhaps matches TRBD1 (5 bases). CDR3 in amino acids: CASSHQTATNEKLFF. The CDR3 DNA reads TGTGCCAGCAGCCACCAGACAGCAACTAATGAAAAACTGTTTTTT.